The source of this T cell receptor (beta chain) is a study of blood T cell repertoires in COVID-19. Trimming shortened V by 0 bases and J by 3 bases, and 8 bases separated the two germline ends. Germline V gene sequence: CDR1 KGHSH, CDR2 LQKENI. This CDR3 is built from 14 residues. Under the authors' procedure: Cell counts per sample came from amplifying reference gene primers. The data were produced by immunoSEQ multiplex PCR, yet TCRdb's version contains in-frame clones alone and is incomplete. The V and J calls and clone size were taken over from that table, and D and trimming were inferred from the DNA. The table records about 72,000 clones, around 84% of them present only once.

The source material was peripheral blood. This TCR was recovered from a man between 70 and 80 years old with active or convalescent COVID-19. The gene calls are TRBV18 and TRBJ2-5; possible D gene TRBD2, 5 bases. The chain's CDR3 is CASSPPSGEETQYF. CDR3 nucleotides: TGTGCCAGCTCACCACCAAGCGGAGAAGAGACCCAGTACTTC.